The rows below give T cell receptor beta chains drawn from one sample of a study of graft-versus-host responses after intestinal transplantation. The table came from immunoSEQ multiplex PCR; TCRdb's copy has only in-frame clones and leaves some out. The repertoire has around 20,000 clones, 30% to 40% of them found once; the top ten carry 9.2%. The source material was alloreactive CD8+ T cells from a mixed lymphocyte reaction culture, sampled before intestinal transplant. These receptors originate from a human patient who received an intestinal transplant. CDR3s include the opening cysteine and the closing phenylalanine or tryptophan. A D gene is named only where the DNA matches it firmly. Clone size is not always given. Where it is, it says once, few, many or a class for expanded clones.

v_gene: TRBV2
d_gene: .
abundance: .
j_gene: TRBJ1-1
CDR3nt: TGTGCCAGCAGTGGGACTGATCCCGAAGCTTTCTTT
CDR3aa: CASSGTDPEAFF

v_gene: TRBV29-1
d_gene: .
abundance: .
j_gene: TRBJ1-2
CDR3nt: TGCAGCGTTCCGTTGGCCTATGGCTACACCTTC
CDR3aa: CSVPLAYGYTF

v_gene: TRBV27
d_gene: TRBD2
abundance: .
j_gene: TRBJ2-1
CDR3nt: TGTGCCAGCAGACAGGGGTATAGCGGGAGAAGCCATGAGCAGTTCTTC
CDR3aa: CASRQGYSGRSHEQFF

v_gene: TRBV4-1
d_gene: TRBD2
abundance: .
j_gene: TRBJ2-6
CDR3nt: TGCGCCAGCAGCCAAGATGAGGGACTAGCTCACTCTGGGGCCAACGTCCTGACTTTC
CDR3aa: CASSQDEGLAHSGANVLTF

v_gene: TRBV5-6
d_gene: TRBD1
abundance: medium-sized
j_gene: TRBJ2-7
CDR3nt: TGTGCCAGCAGCTTGGAGGGGGCATCCTACGAGCAGTACTTC
CDR3aa: CASSLEGASYEQYF

v_gene: TRBV5-4
d_gene: TRBD1
abundance: .
j_gene: TRBJ1-6
CDR3nt: TGTGCCAGCAGCACCCGGACAGGGGATGCTAGCTCCTATAATTCACCCCTCCACTTT
CDR3aa: CASSTRTGDASSYNSPLHF

v_gene: TRBV27
d_gene: .
abundance: once
j_gene: TRBJ1-2
CDR3nt: TGTGCCAGCAGTTTATCAGGGAATCATGGCTACACCTTC
CDR3aa: CASSLSGNHGYTF

v_gene: TRBV6-1
d_gene: .
abundance: few
j_gene: TRBJ1-5
CDR3nt: TGTGCCAGCACCCCTGGGGGCAATCAGCCCCAGCATTTT
CDR3aa: CASTPGGNQPQHF

v_gene: TRBV28
d_gene: .
abundance: .
j_gene: TRBJ2-5
CDR3nt: TGTGCCAGCAGTTTATCAGTGAAGGGGCGGCTTGATGGAGAGACCCAGTACTTC
CDR3aa: CASSLSVKGRLDGETQYF

v_gene: TRBV2
d_gene: TRBD2
abundance: .
j_gene: TRBJ2-7
CDR3nt: TGTGCCAGCAGTGAGGGACTAGCGGGGACCTACGAGCAGTACTTC
CDR3aa: CASSEGLAGTYEQYF

v_gene: TRBV6-5
d_gene: .
abundance: few
j_gene: TRBJ2-1
CDR3nt: TGTGCCAGCAGTCCTCTACCCGCCCACAATGAGCAGTTCTTC
CDR3aa: CASSPLPAHNEQFF

v_gene: TRBV7-6
d_gene: .
abundance: few
j_gene: TRBJ1-6
CDR3nt: TGTGCCAGCAGCTTGGGGGCAGGGAATTCACCCCTCCACTTT
CDR3aa: CASSLGAGNSPLHF

v_gene: TRBV7-6
d_gene: .
abundance: medium-sized
j_gene: TRBJ1-6
CDR3nt: TGTGCCAGCAGCTTAGAGGCAGATAATTCACCCCTCCACTTT
CDR3aa: CASSLEADNSPLHF

v_gene: TRBV19
d_gene: .
abundance: few
j_gene: TRBJ2-7
CDR3nt: TGTGCCAGTAGTGTTACAACAGAGTACTACGAGCAGTACTTC
CDR3aa: CASSVTTEYYEQYF

v_gene: TRBV5-1
d_gene: .
abundance: few
j_gene: TRBJ1-5
CDR3nt: TGCGCCAGCAGCTTGGAAGGGGTCAGCAATCAGCCCCAGCATTTT
CDR3aa: CASSLEGVSNQPQHF

v_gene: TRBV27
d_gene: TRBD2
abundance: .
j_gene: TRBJ2-1
CDR3nt: TGTGCCAGCAGTTTTAGCGGGAACTCCTACAATGAGCAGTTCTTC
CDR3aa: CASSFSGNSYNEQFF

v_gene: TRBV6-5
d_gene: .
abundance: few
j_gene: TRBJ2-7
CDR3nt: TGTGCCAGCAGTCCCCACGGGGTGCGGGAGCAGTACTTC
CDR3aa: CASSPHGVREQYF

v_gene: TRBV11-2
d_gene: .
abundance: .
j_gene: TRBJ2-1
CDR3nt: TGTGCCAGCAGCACCGAGGCTAGCTCCTACAATGAGCAGTTCTTC
CDR3aa: CASSTEASSYNEQFF

v_gene: TRBV7-9
d_gene: TRBD1
abundance: few
j_gene: TRBJ1-1
CDR3nt: TGTGCCAGCAGAGAAGGGACAGGGCTGACTGAAGCTTTCTTT
CDR3aa: CASREGTGLTEAFF

v_gene: TRBV6-6
d_gene: .
abundance: .
j_gene: TRBJ2-1
CDR3nt: TGTGCCAGCAGTTACTCGATGGGGGGTGAGCAGTTCTTC
CDR3aa: CASSYSMGGEQFF

v_gene: TRBV6-6
d_gene: .
abundance: .
j_gene: TRBJ2-7
CDR3nt: TGTGCCAGCAGTTCGACCTACGAGCAGTACTTC
CDR3aa: CASSSTYEQYF

v_gene: TRBV4-3
d_gene: .
abundance: .
j_gene: TRBJ2-1
CDR3nt: TGCGCCAGCAGCCAGATCCAACTTAGCGGAGGGGAGCAGTTCTTC
CDR3aa: CASSQIQLSGGEQFF

v_gene: TRBV19
d_gene: .
abundance: .
j_gene: TRBJ2-1
CDR3nt: TGTGCCAGTAACGATATTTGGGCTTCCAATGAGCAGTTCTTC
CDR3aa: CASNDIWASNEQFF

v_gene: TRBV6-5
d_gene: .
abundance: .
j_gene: TRBJ2-7
CDR3nt: TGTGCCAGCAGTTACGGGGCAGAGCCCTACGAGCAGTACTTC
CDR3aa: CASSYGAEPYEQYF

v_gene: TRBV6-6
d_gene: .
abundance: .
j_gene: TRBJ1-1
CDR3nt: TGTGCCACCTGGGCGGGGAACACTGAAGCTTTCTTT
CDR3aa: CATWAGNTEAFF

v_gene: TRBV4-1
d_gene: TRBD1
abundance: .
j_gene: TRBJ1-2
CDR3nt: TGCGCCAGCACTCCCGGGACAGGGGACTATGGCTACACCTTC
CDR3aa: CASTPGTGDYGYTF

v_gene: TRBV5-6
d_gene: .
abundance: .
j_gene: TRBJ1-1
CDR3nt: TGTGCCAGCAGCTTTTCCTGGCGAGCCACTGAAGCTTTCTTT
CDR3aa: CASSFSWRATEAFF

v_gene: TRBV29-1
d_gene: TRBD2
abundance: .
j_gene: TRBJ2-1
CDR3nt: TGCAGCGTCCGGCTAGCGGGATACAATGAGCAGTTCTTC
CDR3aa: CSVRLAGYNEQFF

v_gene: TRBV2
d_gene: .
abundance: once
j_gene: TRBJ2-1
CDR3nt: TGTGCCAGCAGTGAAGGGGGGAGGGAGCAGTTCTTC
CDR3aa: CASSEGGREQFF

v_gene: TRBV4-1
d_gene: .
abundance: .
j_gene: TRBJ2-1
CDR3nt: TGCGCCAGCAGCCAAGAACCCCCTACAGGGGCCGGGGGCTACAATGAGCAGTTCTTC
CDR3aa: CASSQEPPTGAGGYNEQFF

v_gene: TRBV11-2
d_gene: .
abundance: .
j_gene: TRBJ2-7
CDR3nt: TGTGCCAGCAGCTTAGGGGGAGGCTCCTACGAGCAGTACTTC
CDR3aa: CASSLGGGSYEQYF

v_gene: TRBV6-9
d_gene: TRBD2
abundance: few
j_gene: TRBJ2-5
CDR3nt: TGTGCCAGCAGTTATGCGGGAGGGGAAGAGACCCAGTACTTC
CDR3aa: CASSYAGGEETQYF

v_gene: TRBV29-1
d_gene: .
abundance: .
j_gene: TRBJ2-1
CDR3nt: TGCAGCGTACCCAGGGTCAATGAGCAGTTCTTC
CDR3aa: CSVPRVNEQFF

v_gene: TRBV5-6
d_gene: TRBD1
abundance: few
j_gene: TRBJ2-1
CDR3nt: TGTGCCAGCAGCTTGGGGCAGGGGGACTACAATGAGCAGTTCTTC
CDR3aa: CASSLGQGDYNEQFF

v_gene: TRBV6-6
d_gene: .
abundance: once
j_gene: TRBJ2-1
CDR3nt: TGTGCCAGCAGTCCCTCCGGGTCTATGGATGAGCAGTTCTTC
CDR3aa: CASSPSGSMDEQFF

v_gene: TRBV29-1
d_gene: .
abundance: .
j_gene: TRBJ1-2
CDR3nt: TGCAGCGTTGAAAGGATGGAGGCAGCCTTCTATGGCTACACCTTC
CDR3aa: CSVERMEAAFYGYTF

v_gene: TRBV9
d_gene: .
abundance: .
j_gene: TRBJ1-2
CDR3nt: TGTGCCAGCGGTTCGACACGGTATAACTATGGCTACACCTTC
CDR3aa: CASGSTRYNYGYTF

v_gene: TRBV9
d_gene: TRBD2
abundance: few
j_gene: TRBJ2-1
CDR3nt: TGTGCCAGCAGCGCCCCCACTAGCGGCAATGAGCAGTTCTTC
CDR3aa: CASSAPTSGNEQFF

v_gene: TRBV11-2
d_gene: TRBD2
abundance: .
j_gene: TRBJ2-3
CDR3nt: TGTGCCAGCAGCCTCTTTAGCGGGAGGGCCCCGGATACGCAGTATTTT
CDR3aa: CASSLFSGRAPDTQYF

v_gene: TRBV7-9
d_gene: .
abundance: .
j_gene: TRBJ2-7
CDR3nt: TGTGCCAGCAGCGGGCAGGGTCCGTACGAGCAGTACTTC
CDR3aa: CASSGQGPYEQYF

v_gene: TRBV7-6
d_gene: TRBD2
abundance: medium-sized
j_gene: TRBJ2-5
CDR3nt: TGTGCCAGCAGCTTCAGCTGGGGGGGTCAAGAGACCCAGTACTTC
CDR3aa: CASSFSWGGQETQYF

v_gene: TRBV7-6
d_gene: .
abundance: .
j_gene: TRBJ2-1
CDR3nt: TGTGCCAGCAGCCCCTCCCCCGGGCACAGGGATTACAATGAGCAGTTCTTC
CDR3aa: CASSPSPGHRDYNEQFF

v_gene: TRBV19
d_gene: .
abundance: .
j_gene: TRBJ1-3
CDR3nt: TGTGCCAGTAGTACCGGACGGATCTCTGGAAACACCATATATTTT
CDR3aa: CASSTGRISGNTIYF

v_gene: TRBV29-1
d_gene: TRBD2
abundance: .
j_gene: TRBJ2-7
CDR3nt: TGCAGCGTTGAAGGGCGGACTAGCTACGAGCAGTACTTC
CDR3aa: CSVEGRTSYEQYF

v_gene: TRBV14
d_gene: TRBD1
abundance: .
j_gene: TRBJ2-7
CDR3nt: TGTGCCAGCAGCCGGGACAGTCTTTACGAGCAGTACTTC
CDR3aa: CASSRDSLYEQYF

v_gene: TRBV6-5
d_gene: .
abundance: few
j_gene: TRBJ2-2
CDR3nt: TGTGCCAGCAGTTACTTAAATCCAGTGAACACCGGGGAGCTGTTTTTT
CDR3aa: CASSYLNPVNTGELFF

v_gene: TRBV7-3
d_gene: TRBD2
abundance: .
j_gene: TRBJ2-1
CDR3nt: TGTGCCAGCAGCTTAACCCCGGGGGGGAGATACAATGAGCAGTTCTTC
CDR3aa: CASSLTPGGRYNEQFF

v_gene: TRBV7-9
d_gene: TRBD2
abundance: .
j_gene: TRBJ2-7
CDR3nt: TGTGCCAGCGAGCGGGGGTCCTCCTACGAGCAGTACTTC
CDR3aa: CASERGSSYEQYF

v_gene: TRBV5-1
d_gene: .
abundance: .
j_gene: TRBJ2-1
CDR3nt: TGCGCCAGCAGCTTGATAGGACGATTTGAGCAGTTCTTC
CDR3aa: CASSLIGRFEQFF

v_gene: TRBV4-1
d_gene: TRBD1
abundance: few
j_gene: TRBJ2-3
CDR3nt: TGCGCCAGCAGCGTAACCAGGGGGCTCGCAGATACGCAGTATTTT
CDR3aa: CASSVTRGLADTQYF

v_gene: TRBV4-3
d_gene: .
abundance: .
j_gene: TRBJ1-6
CDR3nt: TGCGCCAGCAGCCAAGTACAGGATGGTTCACCCCTCCACTTT
CDR3aa: CASSQVQDGSPLHF

v_gene: TRBV11-2
d_gene: .
abundance: .
j_gene: TRBJ2-7
CDR3nt: TGTGCCAGCAGCCAAGACCCCCTAGCCGGGGACGAGCAGTACTTC
CDR3aa: CASSQDPLAGDEQYF

v_gene: TRBV5-4
d_gene: .
abundance: .
j_gene: TRBJ1-2
CDR3nt: TGTGCCAGCAGCTTATTAGGGCTCGGGGGCTACACCTTC
CDR3aa: CASSLLGLGGYTF

v_gene: TRBV29-1
d_gene: .
abundance: few
j_gene: TRBJ2-1
CDR3nt: TGCAGCGTTGAAGAGGAGCAGGGGGGGTACAATGAGCAGTTCTTC
CDR3aa: CSVEEEQGGYNEQFF